The source of this T cell receptor beta chain is a study of cytomegalovirus exposure and HLA in healthy donors. The study ran its PCR with 60 Vbeta and 13 Jbeta primers. TCRdb's table, derived via immunoSEQ multiplex PCR, lists solely in-frame clones and lacks some. The sample lists around 110,000 clones, roughly 80% occurring once. Study-level results: Through in vitro validation, a few CMV-associated chains were shown to be specific for CMV antigens.

Remarks on this clone: The antigen remains undetermined.

Trimming removed 8 bases from V and 3 bases from J, with 11 bases in between. The V gene's germline CDR1 is MNHEY and CDR2 SMNVEV (reference sequence). The CDR3 is 13 residues long. This rearrangement joins TRBV27 to TRBJ1-5, with D perhaps TRBD1 (6 bases). The sequence came from a man aged 25-45 years in good health and CMV-seronegative. Sequenced: PBMCs. CDR3 protein: CASQGGYNQPQHF. CDR3 DNA sequence: TGTGCCAGCCAAGGGGGTTACAATCAGCCCCAGCATTTT.